One sample yielded the 16 T cell receptor beta chains listed below, sequenced in a study of T cell responses to AZD1222 COVID-19 vaccine. Using immunoSEQ multiplex PCR, the repertoire was profiled, and TCRdb retains in-frame clones only, with some absent. The table has about 220,000 clones, 90% to 95% seen once; the top ten hold about 1%. The input for sequencing was peripheral blood, taken on day 0 of MenACWY control vaccination. The source is an adult in good health.

The V and J genes are TRBV7-9 and TRBJ1-2; 7 nucleotides line up with TRBD1. In germline, CDR1 is SEHNR, CDR2 FQNEAQ (reference sequence). The J segment lost 4 bases and the V segment lost 3 bases, leaving 2 bases of the junction unmatched. This CDR3 region has 13 residues. CDR3 sequence (DNA): TGTGCCAGCAGCTTGACAGGGACCTATGGCTACACCTTC. Amino acids: CASSLTGTYGYTF.

The V call is TRBV5-1, the J call TRBJ2-5, with a possible D match to TRBD2 (7 bases). Germline V gives CDR1 SGHRS, CDR2 YFSETQ. The CDR3 runs 15 residues. The V end was cut by 4 bases, the J end by 5 bases, with 18 bases between. The CDR3 nucleotides read TGCGCCAGCAGCCCCGTTAGGGGGGGCAGGGAGACCCAGTACTTC. It yields the protein CASSPVRGGRETQYF.

The gene calls are TRBV6-5 and TRBJ2-7, with TRBD1 identical over 8 bases. CDR3 size: 16 residues. V gave up 3 bases and J gave up 2 bases; unmatched junction bases: 9. Germline CDR1 reads MNHEY; CDR2 reads SVGAGI. The CDR3 loop reads CASSYSGQGHTYEQYF. The CDR3 region has the DNA TGTGCCAGCAGTTATTCCGGACAGGGCCATACCTACGAGCAGTACTTC.

The gene calls are TRBV6-4 and TRBJ2-3; D not certain. Germline lookup yields CDR1 MRHNA and CDR2 SNTAGT. The CDR3 is 14 residues long. Trimming took off 3 bases at V and 1 base at J, with 8 bases between the two ends. This chain's CDR3 is CASSEGWGTDTQYF. For the CDR3, the DNA is TGTGCCAGCAGTGAAGGTTGGGGCACAGATACGCAGTATTTT.

V usage is TRBV12-3 or TRBV12-4 and J usage is TRBJ1-2, with D possibly TRBD1 on 5 matching bases. This CDR3 region has 13 residues. Trimming took off 4 bases at V and 4 bases at J, with 10 bases between the two ends. In DNA, the CDR3 is TGTGCCAGCAGTTCGTACAGGTTCTATGGCTACACCTTC. Translated, it gives CASSSYRFYGYTF.

The CDR3 DNA reads TGTGCCAGCAGGTCCAGCAACAGGGAAGCTTTCTTT. Translation: CASRSSNREAFF. The chain uses TRBV28 and TRBJ1-1, with a possible D match to TRBD1 (5 bases). V dropped 6 bases and J dropped 8 bases, with 13 bases sitting between them. CDR3 length: 12 amino acids. Germline V gene sequence: CDR1 MDHEN, CDR2 SYDVKM.

This sequence joins TRBV2 and TRBJ1-1; D is undetermined. Trimming shortened V by 7 bases and J by 1 base, and 13 bases separated the two germline ends. Germline CDR1 SNHLY, CDR2 FYNNEI. The CDR3 length is 14 residues. The DNA for the CDR3 is TGTGCCAGCACCCCATTGAGGTCGAACACTGAAGCTTTCTTT. Translating it yields CASTPLRSNTEAFF.

CDR3: CASSLWSKGRRSSEAFF. The DNA for the CDR3 is TGTGCCAGCAGCTTATGGTCGAAAGGCAGAAGGAGCTCTGAAGCTTTCTTT. The gene calls are TRBV5-6 and TRBJ1-1, with unresolved D. Germline V CDR1 and CDR2: SGHDT, YYEEEE. The CDR3 loop spans 17 amino acids. The germline V and J ends were trimmed by 2 bases and 6 bases, with 23 bases remaining between them.

The gene calls are TRBV30 and TRBJ1-5; D gene ambiguous. Germline V gene lookup returns CDR1 GTSNPN and CDR2 SVGIG (reference sequence). The CDR3 is made up of 14 amino acids. The V end was cut by 3 bases, the J end by 2 bases, with 11 bases between. CDR3 in amino acids: CAWSLVAGNQPQHF. CDR3 DNA: TGTGCCTGGAGCTTGGTAGCTGGCAATCAGCCCCAGCATTTT. Full variable domain (rest looked up from reference TRBV30 and TRBJ1-5): SQTIHQWPATLVQPVGSPLSLECTVEGTSNPNLYWYRQAAGRGLQLLFYSVGIGQISSEVPQNLSASRPQDRQFILSSKKLLLSDSGFYLCAWSLVAGNQPQHFGDGTRLSIL.

The rearrangement links TRBV21-1 to TRBJ1-6. TRBV21-1 represents a pseudogene. The CDR3 length is 12 residues. CDR3 sequence reads: CASPWDNSPLHF. CDR3 coding DNA: TGTGCCAGCCCATGGGACAATTCACCCCTCCACTTT.

V and J are TRBV10-3 and TRBJ1-2; 10 bases map to TRBD1. The germline V gene has CDR1 ENHRY and CDR2 SYGVKD. This CDR3 region has 14 residues. V shed 4 bases and J 5 bases; nucleotides not matched to a gene: 4. In DNA form, the CDR3 reads TGTGCCATCAGTGGTAAGGACAGGGGGTATGGCTACACCTTC. Translated: CAISGKDRGYGYTF.

As for this clone: This sample includes further DNA sequences coding for the same CDR3. The chain uses TRBV14 and TRBJ2-7; D remains ambiguous. Per germline, CDR1 SGHDN and CDR2 FVKESK. V shed 1 base and J shed 2 bases, with 6 bases lying between them. The CDR3 sequence is 13 residues long. CDR3 sequence (DNA): TGTGCCAGCAGCCAAGTCCGCGCCTACGAGCAGTACTTC. Protein sequence: CASSQVRAYEQYF.

The chain carries TRBV2 and TRBJ1-2; 7 bases are a match to TRBD1. This CDR3 contains 12 residues. V was pared by 4 bases and J by 4 bases, with 0 bases of the junction left unmatched. Germline V gene sequence: CDR1 SNHLY, CDR2 FYNNEI. CDR3 residues: CASSGQGYGYTF. The CDR3 DNA is TGTGCCAGCAGTGGACAGGGCTATGGCTACACCTTC.

The chain couples TRBV6-5 to TRBJ1-5; D gene unclear. The germline V gene has CDR1 MNHEY and CDR2 SVGAGI. The CDR3 covers 14 residues. Trimming removed 0 bases at V and 11 bases at J, with 14 bases between. Here the CDR3 DNA reads TGTGCCAGCAGTTACTCGAAAAATGGCCCGGCCCAGCATTTT. Translated: CASSYSKNGPAQHF.

This clone was seen a few times. The V call is TRBV5-5, the J call TRBJ1-2, with 7 bases aligning to TRBD1. Looked up from germline, CDR1 is SGHKS and CDR2 is YYEKEE (reference sequence). CDR3 size: 15 residues. Unmatched junction bases numbered 13, after V lost 3 bases and J lost 8 bases. The DNA of the CDR3 is TGTGCCAGCAGCTCCGGAGCGTTGAGGGGGCGAGGCTACACCTTC. Amino acids: CASSSGALRGRGYTF.

The sample holds one count of this clone. J is TRBJ1-2 and V is TRBV5-4; 7 nucleotides align to TRBD1. Trimming at V came to 3 bases and at J to 8 bases, leaving 16 bases not matched to a gene. Per germline, CDR1 SGHNT and CDR2 YYREEE (reference sequence). This CDR3 comprises 16 residues. CDR3 nucleotides: TGTGCCAGCAGCTCCAATACAGGGGTGGCTTGGGGCGGCTACACCTTC. This codes for CASSSNTGVAWGGYTF.